This is a list of T cell receptor beta chains from one sample in a study of blood T cell repertoires in COVID-19. Here immunoSEQ multiplex PCR was the method, and the copy in TCRdb shows in-frame clones only, minus some. The sample records roughly 260,000 clones, 83% being singletons. Sequencing was performed on PBMCs or T cells enriched from blood (not recorded which). These receptors all come from a woman in her thirties or forties who had been exposed to COVID-19. Each CDR3 is given with its conserved first and last residue.

J gene: TRBJ1-2; V gene: TRBV6-5; CDR3 protein: CASRYRGPIYGYTF
J gene: TRBJ2-1; V gene: TRBV7-3; CDR3 protein: CASSPGGSHNEQFF
J gene: TRBJ2-7; V gene: TRBV6-6; CDR3 protein: CASTGLAGDSYEQYF
J gene: TRBJ1-2; V gene: TRBV7-2; CDR3 protein: CASTTDRNYGYTF
J gene: TRBJ1-1; V gene: TRBV2; CDR3 protein: CASSESPTGTGVTEAFF
J gene: TRBJ2-1; V gene: TRBV4-2; CDR3 protein: CASSQIRGGEFNEQFF
J gene: TRBJ2-3; V gene: TRBV6-4; CDR3 protein: CASSEKAGGGTDTQYF
J gene: TRBJ2-3; V gene: TRBV9; CDR3 protein: CASSLGLIVSTDTQYF
J gene: TRBJ2-7; V gene: TRBV2; CDR3 protein: CASSVRTDSYEQYF
J gene: TRBJ1-1; V gene: TRBV30; CDR3 protein: CAWDENRGTEAFF
J gene: TRBJ2-4; V gene: TRBV7-6; CDR3 protein: CASSLAGLAGDNIQYF
J gene: TRBJ1-2; V gene: TRBV12-2; CDR3 protein: CASRSPRGAVANYGYTF
J gene: TRBJ2-7; V gene: TRBV4-1; CDR3 protein: CASSQGATSYEQYF
J gene: TRBJ1-4; V gene: TRBV28; CDR3 protein: CASSFPGRSEKLFF
J gene: TRBJ2-5; V gene: TRBV6-5; CDR3 protein: CASSVLAGGQETQYF
J gene: TRBJ1-1; V gene: TRBV29-1; CDR3 protein: CSVDNSPEAFF
J gene: TRBJ2-1; V gene: TRBV27; CDR3 protein: CASSLRLAGGGNEQFF
J gene: TRBJ1-1; V gene: TRBV2; CDR3 protein: CASSEESEAFF
J gene: TRBJ2-1; V gene: TRBV5-1; CDR3 protein: CASRPSPAGLYNEQFF
J gene: TRBJ2-3; V gene: TRBV11-2; CDR3 protein: CASSLNAGMTDTQYF
J gene: TRBJ2-2; V gene: TRBV4-3; CDR3 protein: CASSPELWGAGTGELFF
J gene: TRBJ1-2; V gene: TRBV24-1; CDR3 protein: CATSESGSPNYGYTF
J gene: TRBJ2-7; V gene: TRBV6-5; CDR3 protein: CASSWAGQSSYEQYF
J gene: TRBJ1-5; V gene: TRBV28; CDR3 protein: CATKTEPYSNQPQHF
J gene: TRBJ1-2; V gene: TRBV7-3; CDR3 protein: CASSPLGGADGYTF